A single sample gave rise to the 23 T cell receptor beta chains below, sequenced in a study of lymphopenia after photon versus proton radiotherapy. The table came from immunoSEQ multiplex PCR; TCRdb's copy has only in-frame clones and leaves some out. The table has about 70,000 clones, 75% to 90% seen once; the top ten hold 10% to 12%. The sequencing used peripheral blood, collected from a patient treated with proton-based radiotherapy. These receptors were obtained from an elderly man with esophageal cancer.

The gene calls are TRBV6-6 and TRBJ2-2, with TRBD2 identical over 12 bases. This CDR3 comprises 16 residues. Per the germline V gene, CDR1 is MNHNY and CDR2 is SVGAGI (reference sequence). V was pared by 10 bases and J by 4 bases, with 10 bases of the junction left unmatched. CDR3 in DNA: TGTGCCACCTATCTAGCGGGGGGGCCAGTCACCGGGGAGCTGTTTTTT. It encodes CATYLAGGPVTGELFF.

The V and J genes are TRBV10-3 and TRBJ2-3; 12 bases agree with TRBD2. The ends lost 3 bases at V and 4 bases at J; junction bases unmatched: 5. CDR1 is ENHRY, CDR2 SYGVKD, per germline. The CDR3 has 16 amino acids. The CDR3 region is CAISDLTSGSADTQYF. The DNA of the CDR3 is TGTGCCATCAGTGACTTGACTAGCGGGAGCGCAGATACGCAGTATTTT.

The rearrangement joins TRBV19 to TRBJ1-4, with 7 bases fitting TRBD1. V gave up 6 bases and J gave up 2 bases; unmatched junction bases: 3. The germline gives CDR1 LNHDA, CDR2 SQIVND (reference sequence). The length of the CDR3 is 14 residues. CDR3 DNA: TGTGCCAGTAGCCAGGGGGGGACTAATGAAAAACTGTTTTTT. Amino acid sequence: CASSQGGTNEKLFF. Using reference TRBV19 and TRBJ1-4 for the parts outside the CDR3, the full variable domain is DGGITQSPKYLFRKEGQNVTLSCEQNLNHDAMYWYRQDPGQGLRLIYYSQIVNDFQKGDIAEGYSVSREKKESFPLTVTSAQKNPTAFYLCASSQGGTNEKLFFGSGTQLSVL.

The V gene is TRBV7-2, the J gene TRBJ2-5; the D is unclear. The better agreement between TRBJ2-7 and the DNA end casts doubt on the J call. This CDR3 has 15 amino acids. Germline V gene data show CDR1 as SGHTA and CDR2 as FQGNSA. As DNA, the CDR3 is TGTGCCAGCAGACTCAAACCTGACACCACCTACGAGCAGTACTTC. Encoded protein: CASRLKPDTTYEQYF.

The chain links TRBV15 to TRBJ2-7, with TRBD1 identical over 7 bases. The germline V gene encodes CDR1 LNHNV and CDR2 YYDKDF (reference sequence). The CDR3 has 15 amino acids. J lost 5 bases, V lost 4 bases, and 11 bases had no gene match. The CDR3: CATSTTIGGADEQYF. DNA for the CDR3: TGTGCCACCAGCACCACCATAGGGGGCGCGGACGAGCAGTACTTC.

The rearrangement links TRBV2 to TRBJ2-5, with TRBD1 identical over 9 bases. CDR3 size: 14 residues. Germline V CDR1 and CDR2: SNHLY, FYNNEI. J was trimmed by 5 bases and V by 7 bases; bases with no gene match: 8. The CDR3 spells CASTPQGAGETQYF. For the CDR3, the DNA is TGTGCCAGCACTCCACAGGGGGCGGGGGAGACCCAGTACTTC.

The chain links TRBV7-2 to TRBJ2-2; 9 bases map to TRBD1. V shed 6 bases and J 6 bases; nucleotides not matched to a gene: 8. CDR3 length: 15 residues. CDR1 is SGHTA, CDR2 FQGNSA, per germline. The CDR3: CASSWDRVASGELFF. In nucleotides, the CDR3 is TGTGCCAGCAGTTGGGACAGGGTGGCGTCCGGGGAGCTGTTTTTT.

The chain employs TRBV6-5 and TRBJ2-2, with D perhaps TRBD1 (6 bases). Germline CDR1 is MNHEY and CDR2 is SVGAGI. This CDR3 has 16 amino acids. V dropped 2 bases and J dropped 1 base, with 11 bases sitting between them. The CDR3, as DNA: TGTGCCAGCAGTTACGCGGACAGCTTGAACACCGGGGAGCTGTTTTTT. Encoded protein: CASSYADSLNTGELFF.

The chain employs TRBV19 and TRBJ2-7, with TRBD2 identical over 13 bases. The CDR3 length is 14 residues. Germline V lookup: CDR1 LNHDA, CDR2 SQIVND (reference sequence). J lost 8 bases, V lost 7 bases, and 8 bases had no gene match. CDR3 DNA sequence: TGTGCCAGTAAAAACGGGGGACTAGCGGGGAAGCAGTACTTC. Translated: CASKNGGLAGKQYF.

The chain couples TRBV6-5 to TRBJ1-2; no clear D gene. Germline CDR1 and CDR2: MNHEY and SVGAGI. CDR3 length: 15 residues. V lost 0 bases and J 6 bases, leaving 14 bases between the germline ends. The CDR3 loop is CASSYSIGSLNGYTF. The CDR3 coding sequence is TGTGCCAGCAGTTACTCGATAGGCAGCCTCAATGGCTACACCTTC.

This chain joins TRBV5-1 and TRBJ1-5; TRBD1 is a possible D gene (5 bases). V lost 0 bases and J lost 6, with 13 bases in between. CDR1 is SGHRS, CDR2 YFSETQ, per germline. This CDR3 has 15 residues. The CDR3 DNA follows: TGCGCCAGCAGCTTGGTTCCAGGGTTGGGTCAGCCCCAGCATTTT. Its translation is CASSLVPGLGQPQHF.

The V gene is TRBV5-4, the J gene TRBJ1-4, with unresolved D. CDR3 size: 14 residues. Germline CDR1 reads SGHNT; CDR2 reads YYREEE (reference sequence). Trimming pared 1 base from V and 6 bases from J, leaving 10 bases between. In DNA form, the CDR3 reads TGTGCCAGCAGCTTGAACGGCGGGTATGAAAAACTGTTTTTT. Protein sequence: CASSLNGGYEKLFF.

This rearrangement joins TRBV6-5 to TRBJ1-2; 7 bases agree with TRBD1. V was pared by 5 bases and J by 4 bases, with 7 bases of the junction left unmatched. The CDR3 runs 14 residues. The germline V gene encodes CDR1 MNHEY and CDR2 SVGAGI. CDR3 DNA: TGTGCCAGCAGTAGAACAGGGGTCGGCTATGGCTACACCTTC. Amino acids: CASSRTGVGYGYTF.

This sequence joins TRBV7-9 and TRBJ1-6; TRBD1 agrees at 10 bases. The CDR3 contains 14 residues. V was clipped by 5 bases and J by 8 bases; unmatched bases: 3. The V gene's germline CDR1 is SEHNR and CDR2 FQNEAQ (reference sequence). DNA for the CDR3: TGTGCCAGCAGCCTTGGACAGGGGGATTCACCCCTCCACTTT. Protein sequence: CASSLGQGDSPLHF.

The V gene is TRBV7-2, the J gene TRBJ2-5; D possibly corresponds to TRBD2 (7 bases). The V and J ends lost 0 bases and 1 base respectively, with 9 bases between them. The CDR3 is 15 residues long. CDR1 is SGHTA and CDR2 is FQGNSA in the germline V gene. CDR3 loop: CASSLAGGAQETQYF. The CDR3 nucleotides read TGTGCCAGCAGCTTAGCGGGGGGGGCCCAAGAGACCCAGTACTTC.

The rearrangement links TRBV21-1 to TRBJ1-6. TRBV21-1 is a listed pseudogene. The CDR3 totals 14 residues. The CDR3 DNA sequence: TGTGCCAGCAGCACCCGGGCCTATAATTCACCCCTCCACTTT. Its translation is CASSTRAYNSPLHF.

The DNA for the CDR3 is TGTGCCAGCTCACCCACAGGGGAAGCCAGGAACACTGAAGCTTTCTTT. Translation gives CASSPTGEARNTEAFF. The chain employs TRBV18 and TRBJ1-1; TRBD1 matches at 7 bases. CDR3 size: 16 residues. The ends lost 3 bases at V and 1 base at J; junction bases unmatched: 8. In germline, CDR1 is KGHSH, CDR2 LQKENI.

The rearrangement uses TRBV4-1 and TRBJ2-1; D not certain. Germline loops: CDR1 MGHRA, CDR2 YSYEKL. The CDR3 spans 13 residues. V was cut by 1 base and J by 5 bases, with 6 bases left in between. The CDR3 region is CASSQVRNNEQFF. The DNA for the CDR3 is TGCGCCAGCAGCCAAGTCAGGAACAATGAGCAGTTCTTC.

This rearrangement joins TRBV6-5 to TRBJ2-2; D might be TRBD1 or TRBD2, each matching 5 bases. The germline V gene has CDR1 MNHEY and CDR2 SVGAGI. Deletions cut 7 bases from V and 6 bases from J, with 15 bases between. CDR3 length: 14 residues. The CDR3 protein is CASTPPGLAGELFF. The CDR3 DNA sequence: TGTGCCAGCACCCCCCCGGGGCTGGCCGGGGAGCTGTTTTTT.

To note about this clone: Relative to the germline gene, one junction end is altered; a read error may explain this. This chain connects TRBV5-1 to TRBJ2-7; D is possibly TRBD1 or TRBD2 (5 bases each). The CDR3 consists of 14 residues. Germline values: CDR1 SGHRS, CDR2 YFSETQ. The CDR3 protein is CASSFPGPGYEQYF. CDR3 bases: TGTGCCAGCAGTTTCCCGGGACCGGGCTACGAGCAGTACTTC.

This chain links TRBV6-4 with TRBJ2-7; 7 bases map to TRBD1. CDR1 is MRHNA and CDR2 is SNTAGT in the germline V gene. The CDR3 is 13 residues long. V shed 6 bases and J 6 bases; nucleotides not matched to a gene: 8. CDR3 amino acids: CASSREGAGEQYF. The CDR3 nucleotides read TGTGCCAGCAGCCGAGAGGGGGCTGGCGAGCAGTACTTC.

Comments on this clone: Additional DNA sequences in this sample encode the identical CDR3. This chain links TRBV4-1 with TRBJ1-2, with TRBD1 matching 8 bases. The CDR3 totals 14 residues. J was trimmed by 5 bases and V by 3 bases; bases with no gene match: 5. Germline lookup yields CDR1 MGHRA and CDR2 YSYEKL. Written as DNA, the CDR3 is TGCGCCAGCAGCCACGTAGGACAGGGATATGGCTACACCTTC. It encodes CASSHVGQGYGYTF.

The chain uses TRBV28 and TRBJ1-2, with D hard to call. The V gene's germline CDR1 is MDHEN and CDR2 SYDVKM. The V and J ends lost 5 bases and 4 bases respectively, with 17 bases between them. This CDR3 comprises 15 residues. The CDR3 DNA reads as TGTGCCAGCAGTGAGATAGACGGCGGCGCCTATGGCTACACCTTC. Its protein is CASSEIDGGAYGYTF.